This T cell receptor (beta chain) stems from a study of blood T cells in healthy people across ages. The second PCR ran roughly 7 to 11 cycles with a sample-barcoded 5' primer and J-beta primers. One entry per CDR3 protein, called by TCRdb with MiXCR from the 5' RACE reads. Among 1.2 million to 1.5 million distinct CDR3 sequences listed, about 40% were seen once. Each sample had at least 7 million PBMCs isolated. The material sequenced was blood. This TCR was recovered from a woman aged 18-29 years in good health.

CDR3 residues: CASSYSGRTSSGANVLTF. The DNA of the CDR3 is TGTGCCAGCAGTTACTCGGGACGGACGAGCTCTGGGGCCAACGTCCTGACTTTC. The V and J genes are TRBV6-5 and TRBJ2-6; D tentatively fits TRBD1 or TRBD2 (5 bases each). CDR1 is MNHEY, CDR2 SVGAGI, per germline. This CDR3 region has 18 residues. V lost 0 bases and J 0 bases, leaving 12 bases between the germline ends.